The 5 T cell receptor beta chains below all came from one sample that was sequenced in a study of OX40 agonist ivuxolimab in advanced cancers. Assay: immunoSEQ multiplex PCR; the TCRdb copy retains only in-frame clones and omits some. The table lists some 74,000 clones, roughly 87% of them singletons. Sequences were derived from CD4+ or CD8+ T cells sorted from blood, sampled in a trial of the OX40 agonist ivuxolimab. The receptors were gathered from an adult with an advanced solid tumor such as melanoma, head and neck, liver or kidney cancer.

The rearrangement joins TRBV5-6 to TRBJ2-3, with 7 bases matching TRBD2. Germline V gives CDR1 SGHDT, CDR2 YYEEEE. The CDR3 loop spans 17 amino acids. J gave up 0 bases and V 4 bases, and 11 bases lay outside the gene matches. This chain's CDR3 is CASSTTLAASSTDTQYF. DNA for the CDR3: TGTGCCAGCAGCACGACCCTAGCGGCCTCTAGCACAGATACGCAGTATTTT.

This rearrangement joins TRBV30 to TRBJ2-5; 10 positions match TRBD2. The germline CDR1 and CDR2 sequences are GTSNPN and SVGIG (reference sequence). V shed 4 bases, J shed 6 bases, and the junction held 5 bases outside the gene matches. The CDR3 consists of 13 residues. CDR3 residues: CAWKSSGGKTQYF. In DNA form, the CDR3 reads TGTGCCTGGAAGTCTAGCGGGGGAAAGACCCAGTACTTC.

The CDR3 is CASSLGGGDVEKLFF. CDR3 in DNA: TGCGCCAGCAGCTTGGGCGGGGGGGACGTTGAAAAACTGTTTTTT. The chain has TRBV5-1 and TRBJ1-4, with D possibly matching TRBD1 (5 bases). Germline CDR1 reads SGHRS; CDR2 reads YFSETQ. V lost 0 bases, J lost 7 bases, and 13 bases lay in between. This CDR3 comprises 15 residues.

This clone appeared a few times. The CDR3 DNA is TGCGCCAGCAGCCCATTTTCGACCGGGGAGCTGTTTTTT. It specifies CASSPFSTGELFF. The V gene is TRBV5-1, the J gene TRBJ2-2; D gene ambiguous. CDR3 length: 13 amino acids. The V gene's germline CDR1 is SGHRS and CDR2 YFSETQ. The V and J ends lost 4 bases and 5 bases respectively, with 9 bases between them. The whole variable domain, remainder taken from reference TRBV5-1 and TRBJ2-2, is KAGVTQTPRYLIKTRGQQVTLSCSPISGHRSVSWYQQTPGQGLQFLFEYFSETQRNKGNFPGRFSGRQFSNSRSEMNVSTLELGDSALYLCASSPFSTGELFFGEGSRLTVL.

The chain has TRBV5-4 and TRBJ2-5; TRBD1 is a possible D gene (6 bases). The length of the CDR3 is 14 residues. Germline values: CDR1 SGHNT, CDR2 YYREEE (reference sequence). Trimming shortened V by 0 bases and J by 2 bases, and 8 bases separated the two germline ends. In DNA form, the CDR3 reads TGTGCCAGCAGCTTGGGGCAGGGGCAAGAGACCCAGTACTTC. Encoded protein: CASSLGQGQETQYF.